This entry describes one TCR beta chain. Its target is unknown. PCR amplification relied on 60 Vbeta primers (plus 13 Jbeta primers). Produced via immunoSEQ multiplex PCR; TCRdb's table is partial and in-frame only. The repertoire holds approximately 120,000 clones, with approximately 75% as singletons. The donors comprised healthy bone marrow donors. This entry comes from a study of cytomegalovirus exposure and HLA in healthy donors. General study findings and limits: Researchers reported in a later analysis that common viral pathogens appeared linked to several top clusters. Roughly uniform depth of sequencing across donors was assumed in presence/absence analyses. Serostatus for CMV was the only available immune exposure information.

The CDR3 has 14 residues. Looked up from germline, CDR1 is LNHDA and CDR2 is SQIVND (reference sequence). Trimming left V 4 bases short and J 8 bases short, with 15 bases between. This chain links TRBV19 with TRBJ2-1; D possibly corresponds to TRBD2 (6 bases). The TCR originated in a man younger than 40 in good health and CMV-seronegative. The source material was PBMCs. CDR3 residues: CASSSLGGVDEQFF. As DNA, the CDR3 is TGTGCCAGTAGTAGCCTAGGAGGGGTGGATGAGCAGTTCTTC.